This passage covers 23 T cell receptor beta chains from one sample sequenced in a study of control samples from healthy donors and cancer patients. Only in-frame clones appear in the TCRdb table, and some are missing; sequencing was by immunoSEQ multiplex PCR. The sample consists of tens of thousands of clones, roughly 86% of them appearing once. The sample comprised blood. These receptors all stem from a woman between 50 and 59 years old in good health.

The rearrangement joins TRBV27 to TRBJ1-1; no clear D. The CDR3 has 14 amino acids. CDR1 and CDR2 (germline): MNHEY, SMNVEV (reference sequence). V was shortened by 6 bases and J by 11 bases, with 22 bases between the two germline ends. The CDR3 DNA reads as TGTGCCAGCAGACCTATCGGGTCTAGACTTGAGGCTTTCTTT. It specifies CASRPIGSRLEAFF.

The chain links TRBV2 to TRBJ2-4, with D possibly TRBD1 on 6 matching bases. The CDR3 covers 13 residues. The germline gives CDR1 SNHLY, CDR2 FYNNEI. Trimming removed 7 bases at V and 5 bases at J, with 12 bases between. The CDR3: CASTVDSQNIQYF. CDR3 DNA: TGTGCCAGCACCGTGGACAGTCAAAACATTCAGTACTTC.

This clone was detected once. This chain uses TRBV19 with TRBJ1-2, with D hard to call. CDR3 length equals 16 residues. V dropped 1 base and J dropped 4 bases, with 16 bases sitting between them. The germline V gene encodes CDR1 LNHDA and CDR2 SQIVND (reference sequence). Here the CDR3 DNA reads TGTGCCAGTAGTATAGGTACTGGGCACCCTTTCTATGGCTACACCTTC. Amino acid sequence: CASSIGTGHPFYGYTF.

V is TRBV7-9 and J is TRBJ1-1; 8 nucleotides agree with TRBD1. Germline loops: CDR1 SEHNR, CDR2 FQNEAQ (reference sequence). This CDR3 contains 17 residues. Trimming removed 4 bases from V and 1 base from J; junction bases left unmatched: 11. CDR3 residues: CASSSGGLGQENTEAFF. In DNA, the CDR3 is TGTGCCAGCAGCTCAGGGGGTCTGGGACAGGAGAACACTGAAGCTTTCTTT.

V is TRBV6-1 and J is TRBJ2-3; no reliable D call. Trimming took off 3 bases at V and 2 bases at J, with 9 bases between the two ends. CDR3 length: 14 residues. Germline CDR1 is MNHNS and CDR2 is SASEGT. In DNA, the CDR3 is TGTGCCAGCAGTGAGGGCAGGTTCACAGATACGCAGTATTTT. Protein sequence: CASSEGRFTDTQYF.

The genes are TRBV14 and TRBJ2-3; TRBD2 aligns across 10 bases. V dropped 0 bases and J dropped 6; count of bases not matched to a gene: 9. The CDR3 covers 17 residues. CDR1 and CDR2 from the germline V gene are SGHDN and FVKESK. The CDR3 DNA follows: TGTGCCAGCAGCCAAGATACCGGAGCGGGGGGGCTGGATACGCAGTATTTT. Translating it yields CASSQDTGAGGLDTQYF. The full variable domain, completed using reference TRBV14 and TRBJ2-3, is EAGVTQFPSHSVIEKGQTVTLRCDPISGHDNLYWYRRVMGKEIKFLLHFVKESKQDESGMPNNRFLAERTGGTYSTLKVQPAELEDSGVYFCASSQDTGAGGLDTQYFGPGTRLTVL.

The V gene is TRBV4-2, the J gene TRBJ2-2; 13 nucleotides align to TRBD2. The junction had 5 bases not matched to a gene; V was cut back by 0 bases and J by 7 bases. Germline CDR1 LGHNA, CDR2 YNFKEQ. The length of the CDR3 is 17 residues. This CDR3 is CASSQDRTSGSDGELFF. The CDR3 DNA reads TGTGCCAGCAGCCAAGATCGGACTAGCGGGAGTGACGGGGAGCTGTTTTTT.

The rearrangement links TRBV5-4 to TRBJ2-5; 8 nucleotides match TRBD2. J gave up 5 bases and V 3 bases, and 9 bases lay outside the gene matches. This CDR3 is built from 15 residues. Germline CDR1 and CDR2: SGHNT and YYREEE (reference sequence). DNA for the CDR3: TGTGCCAGCAGCTCGGGAGGGTCGTTCGGGGAGACCCAGTACTTC. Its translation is CASSSGGSFGETQYF.

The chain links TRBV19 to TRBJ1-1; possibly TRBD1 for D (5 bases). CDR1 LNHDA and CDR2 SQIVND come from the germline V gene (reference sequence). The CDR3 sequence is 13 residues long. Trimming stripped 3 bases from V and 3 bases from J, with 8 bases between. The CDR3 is CASSISRDTEAFF. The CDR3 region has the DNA TGTGCCAGTAGTATCTCCAGGGACACTGAAGCTTTCTTT. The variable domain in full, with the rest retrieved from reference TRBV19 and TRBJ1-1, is DGGITQSPKYLFRKEGQNVTLSCEQNLNHDAMYWYRQDPGQGLRLIYYSQIVNDFQKGDIAEGYSVSREKKESFPLTVTSAQKNPTAFYLCASSISRDTEAFFGQGTRLTVV.

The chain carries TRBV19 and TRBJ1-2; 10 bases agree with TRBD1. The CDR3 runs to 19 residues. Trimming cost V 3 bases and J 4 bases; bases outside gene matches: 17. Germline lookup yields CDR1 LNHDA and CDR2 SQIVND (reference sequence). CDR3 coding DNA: TGTGCCAGTAGTATGTCCGTGGGGACAGGGGTCCTGATTAGCTATGGCTACACCTTC. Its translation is CASSMSVGTGVLISYGYTF.

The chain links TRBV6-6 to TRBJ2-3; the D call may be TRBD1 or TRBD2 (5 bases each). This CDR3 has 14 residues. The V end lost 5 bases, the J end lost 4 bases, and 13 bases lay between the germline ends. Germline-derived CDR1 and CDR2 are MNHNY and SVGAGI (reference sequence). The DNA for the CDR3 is TGTGCCAGCAGTGGGACGCAGGGCGCAGATACGCAGTATTTT. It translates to CASSGTQGADTQYF.

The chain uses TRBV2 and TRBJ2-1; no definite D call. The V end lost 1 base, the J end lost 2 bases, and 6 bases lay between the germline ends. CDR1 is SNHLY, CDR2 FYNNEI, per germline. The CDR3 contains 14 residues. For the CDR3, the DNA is TGTGCCAGCAGTGAAGAGGGTACCTACAATGAGCAGTTCTTC. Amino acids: CASSEEGTYNEQFF.

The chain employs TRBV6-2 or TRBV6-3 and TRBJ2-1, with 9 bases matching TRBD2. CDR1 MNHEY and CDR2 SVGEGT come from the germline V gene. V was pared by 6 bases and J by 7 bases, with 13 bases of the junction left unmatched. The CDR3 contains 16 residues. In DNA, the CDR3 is TGTGCCAGCAGCCAAGGCCGACTAGCGGAGGCAAATGAGCAGTTCTTC. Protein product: CASSQGRLAEANEQFF.

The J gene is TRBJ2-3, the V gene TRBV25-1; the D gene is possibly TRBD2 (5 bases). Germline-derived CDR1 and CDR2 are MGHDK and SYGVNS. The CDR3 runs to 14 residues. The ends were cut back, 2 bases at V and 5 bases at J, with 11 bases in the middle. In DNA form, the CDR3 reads TGTGCCAGCAGTGAAAGGACTGCTCGAGATACGCAGTATTTT. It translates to CASSERTARDTQYF. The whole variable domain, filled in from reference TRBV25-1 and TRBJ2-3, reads EADIYQTPRYLVIGTGKKITLECSQTMGHDKMYWYQQDPGMELHLIHYSYGVNSTEKGDLSSESTVSRIRTEHFPLTLESARPSHTSQYLCASSERTARDTQYFGPGTRLTVL.

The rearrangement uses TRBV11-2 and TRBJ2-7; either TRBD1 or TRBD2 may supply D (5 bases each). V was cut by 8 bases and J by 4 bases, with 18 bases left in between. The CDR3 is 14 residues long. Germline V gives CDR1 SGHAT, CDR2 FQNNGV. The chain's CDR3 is CASGPLGTIYEQYF. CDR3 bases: TGTGCCAGCGGCCCCTTGGGGACCATATACGAGCAGTACTTC.

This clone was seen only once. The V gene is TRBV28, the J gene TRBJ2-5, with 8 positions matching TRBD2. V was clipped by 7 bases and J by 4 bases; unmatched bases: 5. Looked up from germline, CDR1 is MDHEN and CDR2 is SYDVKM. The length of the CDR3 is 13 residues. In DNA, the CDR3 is TGTGCCAGCATGAGCGGGAGAGGAGAGACCCAGTACTTC. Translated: CASMSGRGETQYF.

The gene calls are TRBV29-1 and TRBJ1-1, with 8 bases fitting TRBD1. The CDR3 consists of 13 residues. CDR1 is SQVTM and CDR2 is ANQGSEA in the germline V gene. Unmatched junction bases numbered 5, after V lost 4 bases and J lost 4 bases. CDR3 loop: CSVGRQGSTEAFF. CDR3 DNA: TGCAGCGTTGGTCGACAGGGGAGCACTGAAGCTTTCTTT.

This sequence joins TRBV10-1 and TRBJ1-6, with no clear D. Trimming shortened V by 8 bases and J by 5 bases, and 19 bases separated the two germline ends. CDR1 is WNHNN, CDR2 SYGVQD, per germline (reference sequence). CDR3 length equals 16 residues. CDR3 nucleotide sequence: TGCGCCAGCTCGGAGGTCTTCGTTTCCGATAATTCACCCCTCCACTTT. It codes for CASSEVFVSDNSPLHF.

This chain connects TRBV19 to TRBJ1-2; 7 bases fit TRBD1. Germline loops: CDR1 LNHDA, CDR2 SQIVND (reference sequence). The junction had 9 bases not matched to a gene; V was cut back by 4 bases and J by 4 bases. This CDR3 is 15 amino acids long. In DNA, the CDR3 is TGTGCCAGTAGTAACGGACAGGCCAATCTCTATGGCTACACCTTC. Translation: CASSNGQANLYGYTF.

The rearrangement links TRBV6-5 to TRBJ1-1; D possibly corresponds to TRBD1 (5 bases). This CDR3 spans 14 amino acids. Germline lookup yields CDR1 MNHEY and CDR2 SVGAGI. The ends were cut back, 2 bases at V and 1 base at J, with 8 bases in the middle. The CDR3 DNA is TGTGCCAGCAGTTACGGTGGGGCGAACACTGAAGCTTTCTTT. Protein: CASSYGGANTEAFF.

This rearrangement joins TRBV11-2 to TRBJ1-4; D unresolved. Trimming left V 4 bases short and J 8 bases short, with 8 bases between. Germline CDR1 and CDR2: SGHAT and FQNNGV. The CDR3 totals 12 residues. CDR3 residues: CASSSFREKLFF. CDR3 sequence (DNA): TGTGCCAGCAGCTCCTTTAGGGAAAAACTGTTTTTT.

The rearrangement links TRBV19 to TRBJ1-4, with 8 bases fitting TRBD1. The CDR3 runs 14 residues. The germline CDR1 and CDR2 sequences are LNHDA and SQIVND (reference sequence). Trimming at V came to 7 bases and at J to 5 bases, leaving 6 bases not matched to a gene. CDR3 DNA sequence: TGTGCCAGTACCAGGGACAGGAACAATGAAAAACTGTTTTTT. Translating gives CASTRDRNNEKLFF.

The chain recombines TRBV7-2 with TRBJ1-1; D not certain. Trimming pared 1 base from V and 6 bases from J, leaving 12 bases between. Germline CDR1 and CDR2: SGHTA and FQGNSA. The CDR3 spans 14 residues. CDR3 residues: CASSLVSSVAEAFF. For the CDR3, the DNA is TGTGCCAGCAGCTTAGTTTCGTCGGTAGCTGAAGCTTTCTTT.